This T cell receptor beta chain was sequenced during a study of T-cell memory formation after mild COVID-19. Whole-study context: The two donors had largely donor-specific TCR clusters.

This CDR3 comprises 15 residues. V was trimmed by 3 bases and J by 0 bases, leaving 9 bases between them. TCRdb analysed the 5' RACE reads with MiXCR anew, one entry per CDR3 protein. The profile shows about 470,000 distinct CDR3 sequences, roughly 18% of them singletons. Sequencing used PBMCs or a T cell subset sorted from them (not recorded which). This chain connects TRBV12-3 or TRBV12-4 to TRBJ1-3; D call uncertain. This TCR was sampled from an adult woman who had mild COVID-19 (a few samples of this study predate the infection). Cell type and time point are not known. The CDR3 DNA sequence: TGTGCCAGCAGTTTCAGGCAGTACTCTGGAAACACCATATATTTT. Its translation: CASSFRQYSGNTIYF.